Only one count was recorded for the clone carrying this T cell receptor beta chain. The data were obtained in a study of technical replicates of blood from a few donors. The ends lost 1 base at V and 4 bases at J; junction bases unmatched: 3. CDR1 is SGHTA and CDR2 is FQGNSA in the germline V gene. The length of the CDR3 is 15 residues. Measured with immunoSEQ multiplex PCR; TCRdb has only the in-frame clones, and not every one. The sample consists of tens of thousands of clones, around 95% of them appearing once. The clonotype originates from a human donor in good health. Sequenced material: T cells isolated from PBMCs. The rearrangement links TRBV7-2 to TRBJ2-3, with 9 bases identical to TRBD1. The CDR3 here is CASSLVGQGSDTQYF. The CDR3 DNA reads TGTGCCAGCAGCTTAGTGGGACAGGGCTCAGATACGCAGTATTTT. Filled out from reference TRBV7-2 and TRBJ2-3, the complete variable domain reads GAGVSQSPSNKVTEKGKDVELRCDPISGHTALYWYRQSLGQGLEFLIYFQGNSAPDKSGLPSDRFSAERTGGSVSTLTIQRTQQEDSAVYLCASSLVGQGSDTQYFGPGTRLTVL.